Shown below are 11 T cell receptor beta chains from a single sample sequenced in a study of early T cells in non-severe SARS-CoV-2 infection. TCRdb used MiXCR to reprocess the 5' RACE reads, holding one entry per CDR3 protein. This table holds about 63,000 distinct CDR3 sequences, 10% to 15% found once. Material for sequencing was whole blood. All receptors come from an adult who was a healthcare worker with PCR-confirmed SARS-CoV-2 infection or an uninfected control (not recorded which).

In its sample, this clonotype was seen many times. The V and J genes are TRBV25-1 and TRBJ1-6; 7 positions agree with TRBD1. V lost 6 bases, J lost 8 bases, and 1 base stayed unmatched. The CDR3 loop spans 12 amino acids. Germline CDR1 and CDR2: MGHDK and SYGVNS. The CDR3: CASRQGDSPLHF. Written as DNA, the CDR3 is TGTGCCAGCAGGCAGGGGGATTCACCCCTCCACTTT.

In its sample, this clonotype was seen many times. V gene TRBV10-3 combines with J gene TRBJ1-3; D uncertain. There are 12 residues in the CDR3. The germline V gene has CDR1 ENHRY and CDR2 SYGVKD. V was pared by 10 bases and J by 0 bases, with 7 bases between. CDR3: CATRFSGNTIYF. The CDR3 DNA is TGTGCCACCCGCTTCTCTGGAAACACCATATATTTT.

In this sample, this clonotype turned up many times. This sequence joins TRBV7-9 and TRBJ2-7; D is unresolved. Germline assignment: CDR1 SEHNR and CDR2 FQNEAQ (reference sequence). Trimming took off 5 bases at V and 6 bases at J, with 17 bases between the two ends. The CDR3 has 14 amino acids. CDR3 coding DNA: TGTGCCAGCAGCGCCATTTACCCCGGGTCCGAGCAGTACTTC. It codes for CASSAIYPGSEQYF.

The V gene is TRBV6-1, the J gene TRBJ1-6; 8 bases agree with TRBD1. The V segment lost 3 bases and the J segment 9 bases; nucleotides outside the gene matches: 10. Germline lookup yields CDR1 MNHNS and CDR2 SASEGT. The CDR3 covers 16 residues. The CDR3 coding sequence is TGTGCCAGCAGTGATCATTTTGGGACAGGCTCTTCACCCCTCCACTTT. It yields the protein CASSDHFGTGSSPLHF.

This sequence joins TRBV6-5 and TRBJ2-1; possibly TRBD2 for D (6 bases). Germline CDR1 is MNHEY and CDR2 is SVGAGI. The CDR3 is made up of 15 amino acids. Trimming took 2 bases from V and 7 from J, leaving 15 bases between them. Here the CDR3 DNA reads TGTGCCAGCAGTTACCCCATGGGAGGTATTAATGAGCAGTTCTTC. It translates to CASSYPMGGINEQFF.

V gene TRBV6-6 combines with J gene TRBJ1-6; D is unclear. Germline values: CDR1 MNHNY, CDR2 SVGAGI (reference sequence). The CDR3 has 15 amino acids. Trimming removed 4 bases at V and 0 bases at J, with 7 bases between. CDR3 nucleotides: TGTGCCAGCAGTTCCACGAGCTCCTATAATTCACCCCTCCACTTT. This codes for CASSSTSSYNSPLHF.

The chain has TRBV30 and TRBJ1-1; TRBD1 might be the D (5 bases). Germline V CDR1 and CDR2: GTSNPN, SVGIG (reference sequence). The CDR3 contains 13 residues. The ends were cut back, 0 bases at V and 4 bases at J, with 9 bases in the middle. The CDR3 protein is CAWSVDGATEAFF. CDR3 DNA sequence: TGTGCCTGGAGTGTTGATGGGGCCACTGAAGCTTTCTTT. Full variable domain (rest looked up from reference TRBV30 and TRBJ1-1): SQTIHQWPATLVQPVGSPLSLECTVEGTSNPNLYWYRQAAGRGLQLLFYSVGIGQISSEVPQNLSASRPQDRQFILSSKKLLLSDSGFYLCAWSVDGATEAFFGQGTRLTVV.

This clonotype was recorded many times. This rearrangement joins TRBV18 to TRBJ1-1; D perhaps matches TRBD1 (5 bases). Germline CDR1 and CDR2: KGHSH and LQKENI. This CDR3 contains 14 residues. V shed 5 bases and J shed 6 bases, with 16 bases lying between them. CDR3 bases: TGTGCCAGCTCAACCGGGGCCAAAGGCGCTGAAGCTTTCTTT. Its translation: CASSTGAKGAEAFF.

This clonotype turned up a few times. This chain uses TRBV20-1 with TRBJ2-3; D might be TRBD2 (6 bases). Trimming took 0 bases from V and 4 from J, leaving 14 bases between them. The CDR3 extends over 15 amino acids. Germline CDR1 DFQATT, CDR2 SNEGSKA (reference sequence). CDR3 nucleotides: TGCAGTGCTAGAGACCCTTGGGGGGAGGCAGATACGCAGTATTTT. Encoded protein: CSARDPWGEADTQYF.

In its sample, this clonotype was seen a few times. This sequence joins TRBV5-1 and TRBJ2-5, with 7 bases aligning to TRBD1. Germline V gene sequence: CDR1 SGHRS, CDR2 YFSETQ. This CDR3 comprises 14 residues. V shed 4 bases, J shed 3 bases, and the junction held 6 bases outside the gene matches. The CDR3 is CASSVHQGEETQYF. In DNA, the CDR3 is TGCGCCAGCAGCGTACATCAGGGGGAAGAGACCCAGTACTTC.

This clonotype was counted ten times or more. This rearrangement joins TRBV11-2 to TRBJ2-2; D is unresolved. The CDR3 covers 14 residues. Germline CDR1 reads SGHAT; CDR2 reads FQNNGV. V gave up 3 bases and J gave up 5 bases, with 10 bases separating them. This CDR3 reads CASSFSFVTGELFF. The CDR3 nucleotides read TGTGCCAGCAGCTTTTCGTTCGTAACCGGGGAGCTGTTTTTT.